The 21 T cell receptor beta chains given below trace back to one sample, sequenced in a study of blood T cell repertoires in COVID-19. TCRdb's copy holds only in-frame clones and misses some; the assay was immunoSEQ multiplex PCR. The sample holds over 45,000 clones, roughly four fifths seen once. Sequencing was carried out using peripheral blood. These receptors all come from a man aged 35-49 years with acute or convalescent COVID-19.

A single count supports this clone. The chain joins TRBV5-4 to TRBJ1-4; 8 nucleotides align to TRBD1. Germline V gene sequence: CDR1 SGHNT, CDR2 YYREEE (reference sequence). The CDR3 length is 15 residues. V trimming: 4 bases; J trimming: 7 bases; junction bases outside the gene matches: 9. The CDR3 spells CASSESGGEGEKLFF. CDR3 sequence (DNA): TGTGCCAGCAGCGAGTCAGGGGGCGAAGGTGAAAAACTGTTTTTT.

A single count supports this clone. This chain joins TRBV7-3 and TRBJ1-5, with TRBD1 as a possible D gene (6 bases). Between the trimmed V and J ends, which lost 5 bases and 6 bases, there was a span of 23 bases. CDR3 length: 17 amino acids. Per germline, CDR1 SGHTA and CDR2 FQGTGA. The CDR3 coding sequence is TGTGCCAGCAGCCTTATCAACCTAACAGGGAAGAGTCAGCCCCAGCATTTT. It is translated as CASSLINLTGKSQPQHF.

J is TRBJ1-1 and V is TRBV6-5, with a possible D match to TRBD1 (5 bases). Trimming took 5 bases from V and 2 from J, leaving 15 bases between them. In germline, CDR1 is MNHEY, CDR2 SVGAGI. CDR3 size: 15 residues. The CDR3 coding sequence is TGTGCCAGCAGTAGGGACTGGGGGACTAACACTGAAGCTTTCTTT. This encodes CASSRDWGTNTEAFF.

There are a few counts of this clone. The CDR3, as DNA: TGTGCCAGCAGCTTGGCGTCAGGGAACCACGAGCAGTACTTC. The encoded protein is CASSLASGNHEQYF. This chain links TRBV5-4 with TRBJ2-7, with TRBD1 as a possible D gene (5 bases). V lost 0 bases and J 5 bases, leaving 12 bases between the germline ends. This CDR3 is built from 14 residues. Germline CDR1 SGHNT, CDR2 YYREEE (reference sequence).

This clone has a single count. The gene calls are TRBV5-1 and TRBJ2-7, with no clear D. V gave up 4 bases and J gave up 0 bases, with 8 bases separating them. The CDR3 extends over 13 amino acids. Per germline, CDR1 SGHRS and CDR2 YFSETQ. The CDR3, as DNA: TGCGCCAGCAGCCTCCTCTCCTCCTACGAGCAGTACTTC. It codes for CASSLLSSYEQYF.

The chain uses TRBV30 and TRBJ2-1, with a tentative D call TRBD1 (5 bases). The CDR3 spans 12 residues. Trimming left V 2 bases short and J 7 bases short, with 9 bases between. Germline loops: CDR1 GTSNPN, CDR2 SVGIG (reference sequence). CDR3 sequence (DNA): TGTGCCTGGAGTCCTGGGGCAAATGAGCAGTTCTTC. Translation: CAWSPGANEQFF. Together with reference TRBV30 and TRBJ2-1, the CDR3 gives the full variable domain: SQTIHQWPATLVQPVGSPLSLECTVEGTSNPNLYWYRQAAGRGLQLLFYSVGIGQISSEVPQNLSASRPQDRQFILSSKKLLLSDSGFYLCAWSPGANEQFFGPGTRLTVL.

The chain employs TRBV2 and TRBJ1-1; 7 nucleotides match TRBD1. V was pared by 5 bases and J by 5 bases, with 8 bases of the junction left unmatched. The CDR3 sequence is 14 residues long. Looked up from germline, CDR1 is SNHLY and CDR2 is FYNNEI. The CDR3 region is CASSFRTGRTEAFF. The CDR3 DNA reads as TGTGCCAGCAGTTTTCGGACAGGACGAACTGAAGCTTTCTTT. Together with reference TRBV2 and TRBJ1-1, the CDR3 gives the full variable domain: EPEVTQTPSHQVTQMGQEVILRCVPISNHLYFYWYRQILGQKVEFLVSFYNNEISEKSEIFDDQFSVERPDGSNFTLKIRSTKLEDSAMYFCASSFRTGRTEAFFGQGTRLTVV.

The V gene is TRBV28, the J gene TRBJ1-3; TRBD1 matches at 9 bases. Germline V gene lookup returns CDR1 MDHEN and CDR2 SYDVKM. The CDR3 has 16 amino acids. V lost 8 bases and J lost 4; bases outside the gene matches: 12. DNA of the CDR3: TGTGCCAGCTTGGAGAACAGGGGGCAGCGCGGAAACACCATATATTTT. The encoded protein is CASLENRGQRGNTIYF.

This chain joins TRBV7-6 and TRBJ1-6; the D gene is possibly TRBD1 (6 bases). Germline V gene lookup returns CDR1 SGHVS and CDR2 FNYEAQ. V was trimmed by 3 bases and J by 7 bases, leaving 19 bases between them. The CDR3 covers 17 residues. Here the CDR3 reads CASSFSTRGRTNSPLHF. For the CDR3, the DNA is TGTGCCAGCAGCTTCTCAACCAGGGGAAGGACCAATTCACCCCTCCACTTT.

V gene TRBV20-1 combines with J gene TRBJ2-3; no firm D call. From germline, CDR1 is DFQATT and CDR2 SNEGSKA (reference sequence). This CDR3 has 15 residues. Trimming took off 3 bases at V and 0 bases at J, with 13 bases between the two ends. CDR3 region: CSASLRGASTDTQYF. The CDR3 DNA follows: TGCAGTGCTAGTCTTCGCGGAGCTAGCACAGATACGCAGTATTTT.

This chain joins TRBV20-1 and TRBJ1-1; D gene unclear. The CDR3 contains 11 residues. Germline V lookup: CDR1 DFQATT, CDR2 SNEGSKA (reference sequence). Trimming took off 5 bases at V and 4 bases at J, with 8 bases between the two ends. The CDR3: CSALPGTEAFF. The CDR3 DNA follows: TGCAGTGCTCTTCCCGGCACTGAAGCTTTCTTT.

This rearrangement joins TRBV7-9 to TRBJ1-6, with TRBD1 as a possible D gene (5 bases). The V end lost 2 bases, the J end lost 12 bases, and 8 bases lay between the germline ends. CDR3 length equals 12 residues. Germline V gene data show CDR1 as SEHNR and CDR2 as FQNEAQ (reference sequence). The CDR3 DNA follows: TGTGCCAGCAGCTTATCCCAGGGACCCCTCCACTTT. Translated, it gives CASSLSQGPLHF. The complete variable domain, with remaining parts taken from reference TRBV7-9 and TRBJ1-6, reads DTGVSQNPRHKITKRGQNVTFRCDPISEHNRLYWYRQTLGQGPEFLTYFQNEAQLEKSRLLSDRFSAERPKGSFSTLEIQRTEQGDSAMYLCASSLSQGPLHFGNGTRLTVT.

The chain links TRBV5-1 to TRBJ2-2, with 10 positions matching TRBD2. Germline CDR1 SGHRS, CDR2 YFSETQ. This CDR3 is 15 amino acids long. Germline trimming cut 2 bases from V and 6 bases from J; bases unmatched to any gene: 4. This chain's CDR3 is CASSLAGGPAGELFF. Written as DNA, the CDR3 is TGCGCCAGCAGCTTAGCGGGGGGGCCCGCCGGGGAGCTGTTTTTT.

V and J are TRBV6-1 and TRBJ2-2, with 8 bases aligning to TRBD1. Germline values: CDR1 MNHNS, CDR2 SASEGT. Losses at the gene ends were 2 bases for V and 5 bases for J; bases not matched to a gene: 4. The CDR3 contains 15 residues. CDR3 bases: TGTGCCAGCAGTGAACCCTGGACAGGGACCGGGGAGCTGTTTTTT. This translates into CASSEPWTGTGELFF.

V gene TRBV28 combines with J gene TRBJ1-5; D is unresolved. This CDR3 has 13 amino acids. With 4 bases removed from V and 0 bases from J, the gap between germline ends came to 4 bases. The germline gives CDR1 MDHEN, CDR2 SYDVKM. The CDR3 DNA is TGTGCCAGCAGTTCTTATAGCAATCAGCCCCAGCATTTT. Translating gives CASSSYSNQPQHF.

This chain joins TRBV11-3 and TRBJ1-1; 9 bases are shared with TRBD1. V lost 8 bases, J lost 12 bases, and 10 bases stayed unmatched. CDR3 length: 12 amino acids. The germline CDR1 and CDR2 sequences are SGHNT and YENEEA. The CDR3 DNA reads as TGTGCCAGCTCACTCGGGACAGGGAGGCCTTTCTTT. Residues: CASSLGTGRPFF.

The J gene is TRBJ1-6, the V gene TRBV5-4; weak D call: TRBD1 (5 bases). The germline gives CDR1 SGHNT, CDR2 YYREEE (reference sequence). V lost 2 bases to trimming and J lost 8 bases, with 11 bases between them. The CDR3 has 14 residues. The CDR3 region is CASSFGGSDSPLHF. In nucleotides, the CDR3 is TGTGCCAGCAGCTTCGGGGGGTCCGATTCACCCCTCCACTTT.

The chain is built from TRBV6-6 and TRBJ2-3; weak D call: TRBD2 (5 bases). The germline gives CDR1 MNHNY, CDR2 SVGAGI (reference sequence). V was pared by 2 bases and J by 8 bases, with 8 bases between. The CDR3 is 12 amino acids. The CDR3 sequence: CASSYAGVTQYF. The DNA for the CDR3 is TGTGCCAGCAGTTACGCCGGGGTTACGCAGTATTTT.

V is TRBV30 and J is TRBJ2-3, with 9 positions matching TRBD2. CDR3 length: 15 amino acids. Losses at the gene ends were 0 bases for V and 2 bases for J; bases not matched to a gene: 3. Germline-derived CDR1 and CDR2 are GTSNPN and SVGIG (reference sequence). The CDR3 DNA follows: TGTGCCTGGAGTGTACCTAGCGGGGCCACAGATACGCAGTATTTT. Protein: CAWSVPSGATDTQYF.

DNA of the CDR3: TGTGCCAGCAGCTTAGCGGGGGGTGGCATTTCACCCCTCCACTTT. This translates into CASSLAGGGISPLHF. The J gene is TRBJ1-6, the V gene TRBV7-9; maybe TRBD1 (5 bases). The CDR3 sequence is 15 residues long. The germline V gene has CDR1 SEHNR and CDR2 FQNEAQ (reference sequence). Trimming took off 0 bases at V and 9 bases at J, with 12 bases between the two ends.

The rearrangement uses TRBV4-3 and TRBJ2-1; TRBD2 agrees at 11 bases. Germline CDR1 LGHNA, CDR2 YSLEER. The J segment lost 13 bases and the V segment lost 4 bases, leaving 9 bases of the junction unmatched. The CDR3 sequence is 14 residues long. CDR3 sequence: CASSRGLAGSLQFF. CDR3 coding DNA: TGCGCCAGCAGCCGCGGACTAGCGGGCTCCCTCCAGTTCTTC.